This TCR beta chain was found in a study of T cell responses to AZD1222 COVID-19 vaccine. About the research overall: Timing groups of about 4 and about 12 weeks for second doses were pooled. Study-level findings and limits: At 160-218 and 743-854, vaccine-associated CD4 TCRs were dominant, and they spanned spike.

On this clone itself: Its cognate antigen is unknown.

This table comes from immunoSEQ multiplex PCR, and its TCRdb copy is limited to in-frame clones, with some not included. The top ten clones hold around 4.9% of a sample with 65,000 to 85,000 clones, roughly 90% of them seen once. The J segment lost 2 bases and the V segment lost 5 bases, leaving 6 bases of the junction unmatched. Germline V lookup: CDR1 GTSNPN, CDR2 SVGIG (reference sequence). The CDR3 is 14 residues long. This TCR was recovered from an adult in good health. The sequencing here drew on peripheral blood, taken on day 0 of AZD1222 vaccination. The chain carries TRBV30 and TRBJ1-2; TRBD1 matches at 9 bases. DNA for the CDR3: TGTGCCTGGGGCCGGGACAGGGCAAACTATGGCTACACCTTC. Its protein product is CAWGRDRANYGYTF.